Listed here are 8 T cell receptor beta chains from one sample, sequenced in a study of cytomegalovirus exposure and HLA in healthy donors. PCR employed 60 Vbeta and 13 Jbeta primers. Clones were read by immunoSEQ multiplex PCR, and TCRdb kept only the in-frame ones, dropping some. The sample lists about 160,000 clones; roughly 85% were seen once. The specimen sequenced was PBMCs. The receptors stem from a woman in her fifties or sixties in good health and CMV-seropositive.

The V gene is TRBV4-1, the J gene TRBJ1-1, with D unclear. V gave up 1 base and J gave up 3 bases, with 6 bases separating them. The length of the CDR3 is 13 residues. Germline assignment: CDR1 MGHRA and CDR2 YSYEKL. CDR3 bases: TGCGCCAGCAGCCAAGGAGGTTACACTGAAGCTTTCTTT. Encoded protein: CASSQGGYTEAFF.

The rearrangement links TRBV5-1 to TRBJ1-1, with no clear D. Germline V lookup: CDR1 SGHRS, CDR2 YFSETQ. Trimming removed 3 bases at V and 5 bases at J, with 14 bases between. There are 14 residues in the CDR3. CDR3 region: CASSSGNLGTEAFF. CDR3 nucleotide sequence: TGCGCCAGCAGCTCGGGGAACCTAGGGACTGAAGCTTTCTTT.

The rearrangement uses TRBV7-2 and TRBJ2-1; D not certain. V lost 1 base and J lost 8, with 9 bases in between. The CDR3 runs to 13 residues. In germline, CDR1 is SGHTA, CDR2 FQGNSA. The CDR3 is CASSLVYGYEQFF. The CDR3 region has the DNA TGTGCCAGCAGCTTAGTTTATGGCTATGAGCAGTTCTTC.

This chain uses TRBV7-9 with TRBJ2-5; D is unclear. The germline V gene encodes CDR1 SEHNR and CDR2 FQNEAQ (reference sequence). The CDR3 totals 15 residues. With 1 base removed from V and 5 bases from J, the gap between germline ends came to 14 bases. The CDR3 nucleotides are TGTGCCAGCAGCTTAGAAGGCACACTATGGGAGACCCAGTACTTC. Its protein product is CASSLEGTLWETQYF. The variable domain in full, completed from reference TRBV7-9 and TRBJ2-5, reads DTGVSQNPRHKITKRGQNVTFRCDPISEHNRLYWYRQTLGQGPEFLTYFQNEAQLEKSRLLSDRFSAERPKGSFSTLEIQRTEQGDSAMYLCASSLEGTLWETQYFGPGTRLLVL.

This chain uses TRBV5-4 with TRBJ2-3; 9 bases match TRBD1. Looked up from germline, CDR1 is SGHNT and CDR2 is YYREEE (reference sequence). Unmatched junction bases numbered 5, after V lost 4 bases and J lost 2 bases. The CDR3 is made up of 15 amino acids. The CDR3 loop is CASSRDRVNTDTQYF. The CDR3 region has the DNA TGTGCCAGCAGCCGGGACAGGGTAAACACAGATACGCAGTATTTT. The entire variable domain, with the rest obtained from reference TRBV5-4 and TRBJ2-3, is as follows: ETGVTQSPTHLIKTRGQQVTLRCSSQSGHNTVSWYQQALGQGPQFIFQYYREEENGRGNFPPRFSGLQFPNYSSELNVNALELDDSALYLCASSRDRVNTDTQYFGPGTRLTVL.

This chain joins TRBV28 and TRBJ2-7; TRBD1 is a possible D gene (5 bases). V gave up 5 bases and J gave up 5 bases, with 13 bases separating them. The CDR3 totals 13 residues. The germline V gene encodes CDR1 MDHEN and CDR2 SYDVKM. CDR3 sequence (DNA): TGTGCCAGCAGTCCCGGACACTTCGACGAGCAGTACTTC. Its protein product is CASSPGHFDEQYF.

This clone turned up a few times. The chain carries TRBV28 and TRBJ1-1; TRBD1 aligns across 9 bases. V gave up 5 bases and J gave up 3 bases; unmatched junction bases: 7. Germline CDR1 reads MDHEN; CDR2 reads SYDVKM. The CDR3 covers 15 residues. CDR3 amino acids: CASSERTGEDTEAFF. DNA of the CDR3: TGTGCCAGCAGTGAGAGGACAGGGGAGGACACTGAAGCTTTCTTT.

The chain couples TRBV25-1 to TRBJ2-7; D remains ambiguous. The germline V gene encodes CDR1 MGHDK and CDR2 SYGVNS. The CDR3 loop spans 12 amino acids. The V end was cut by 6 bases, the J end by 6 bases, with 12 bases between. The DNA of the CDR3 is TGTGCCAGCAGCGGAGTGCGAAGCGAGCAGTACTTC. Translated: CASSGVRSEQYF.